What follows are 15 T cell receptor beta chains derived from one specimen sequenced in a study of T cell changes during pregnancy in multiple sclerosis. The protocol was immunoSEQ multiplex PCR, while the TCRdb copy is restricted to in-frame clones and leaves out a portion. The sample lists about 73,000 clones; roughly nine tenths were seen once. Material: peripheral blood, obtained after pregnancy. The receptor source for this set is a female donor in good health, enrolled as a control in a pregnancy study.

This chain links TRBV19 with TRBJ2-2, with 13 bases lining up with TRBD2. CDR3 size: 18 residues. CDR1 and CDR2 from the germline V gene are LNHDA and SQIVND (reference sequence). V trimming: 4 bases; J trimming: 1 base; junction bases outside the gene matches: 6. CDR3 in amino acids: CASSSRLAGGLNTGELFF. The DNA for the CDR3 is TGTGCCAGTAGTAGTCGACTAGCGGGGGGTCTGAACACCGGGGAGCTGTTTTTT.

The chain is built from TRBV7-9 and TRBJ2-3; TRBD2 aligns across 11 bases. V trimming: 2 bases; J trimming: 0 bases; junction bases outside the gene matches: 4. Looked up from germline, CDR1 is SEHNR and CDR2 is FQNEAQ (reference sequence). This CDR3 is built from 17 residues. The CDR3: CASSLLAGGRSTDTQYF. The CDR3 nucleotides read TGTGCCAGCAGCTTACTAGCGGGGGGTCGCAGCACAGATACGCAGTATTTT.

This clone was observed once. The chain couples TRBV4-1 to TRBJ2-1; D unresolved. Trimming pared 8 bases from V and 6 bases from J, leaving 14 bases between. The CDR3 is 13 amino acids. From germline, CDR1 is MGHRA and CDR2 YSYEKL. The CDR3 DNA follows: TGCGCCAGCGGAAGCCGCCGGGTCAATGAGCAGTTCTTC. The encoded protein is CASGSRRVNEQFF.

The rearrangement links TRBV7-2 to TRBJ2-2; TRBD1 might be the D (6 bases). The CDR3 sequence is 15 residues long. Trimming took 8 bases from V and 1 from J, leaving 14 bases between them. Germline assignment: CDR1 SGHTA and CDR2 FQGNSA. The CDR3 DNA reads as TGTGCCAGCCACAGGGCTGTGATGAACACCGGGGAGCTGTTTTTT. Protein sequence: CASHRAVMNTGELFF.

The V call is TRBV11-2, the J call TRBJ1-4; unclear D gene. CDR1 is SGHAT and CDR2 is FQNNGV in the germline V gene. The CDR3 covers 12 residues. With 8 bases removed from V and 4 bases from J, the gap between germline ends came to 8 bases. CDR3 in amino acids: CASAEVNEKLFF. CDR3 bases: TGTGCCAGCGCGGAAGTTAATGAAAAACTGTTTTTT.

V usage is TRBV7-2 and J usage is TRBJ1-2; D may be TRBD1 (6 bases). V was clipped by 2 bases and J by 7 bases, with 11 bases between them. From germline, CDR1 is SGHTA and CDR2 FQGNSA. The CDR3 contains 13 residues. The CDR3 coding sequence is TGTGCCAGCAGCTTACCAGGGGAGCGTGGCTACACCTTC. This gives the protein CASSLPGERGYTF.

The genes are TRBV5-6 and TRBJ1-2; possible D gene TRBD1, 6 bases. V lost 4 bases, J lost 6 bases, and 13 bases lay in between. CDR1 is SGHDT and CDR2 is YYEEEE in the germline V gene. This CDR3 is 13 amino acids long. As DNA, the CDR3 is TGTGCCAGCAGCCCAGGGGTGGTTGATGGCTACACCTTC. It translates to CASSPGVVDGYTF.

The rearrangement uses TRBV5-6 and TRBJ1-6, with unresolved D. The germline V and J ends were trimmed by 1 base and 7 bases, with 9 bases remaining between them. This CDR3 has 14 residues. Germline V lookup: CDR1 SGHDT, CDR2 YYEEEE. This CDR3 is CASSLSEYNSPLHF. CDR3 nucleotide sequence: TGTGCCAGCAGCTTGAGCGAATACAATTCACCCCTCCACTTT.

The chain joins TRBV7-2 to TRBJ2-1; 11 bases fit TRBD2. CDR3 length: 16 residues. CDR1 SGHTA and CDR2 FQGNSA come from the germline V gene. J was trimmed by 7 bases and V by 1 base; bases with no gene match: 6. DNA of the CDR3: TGTGCCAGCAGCTTAGGGGTCCTAGCGGGGGGTAATGAGCAGTTCTTC. It codes for CASSLGVLAGGNEQFF.

This sequence joins TRBV7-9 and TRBJ1-1; 7 bases map to TRBD1. Trimming removed 8 bases from V and 4 bases from J; junction bases left unmatched: 4. This CDR3 has 12 amino acids. From germline, CDR1 is SEHNR and CDR2 FQNEAQ (reference sequence). For the CDR3, the DNA is TGTGCCAGCCTCGCAGGGGGCACTGAAGCTTTCTTT. It specifies CASLAGGTEAFF.

The chain carries TRBV2 and TRBJ2-7; 12 bases are shared with TRBD2. J lost 0 bases, V lost 2 bases, and 11 bases had no gene match. The CDR3 covers 19 residues. CDR1 SNHLY and CDR2 FYNNEI come from the germline V gene. CDR3 loop: CASSEPQTSGGPRSYEQYF. In DNA form, the CDR3 reads TGTGCCAGCAGTGAACCCCAGACTAGCGGGGGCCCTCGCTCCTACGAGCAGTACTTC.

This rearrangement joins TRBV2 to TRBJ2-6, with D uncertain. The germline V gene encodes CDR1 SNHLY and CDR2 FYNNEI. The V end was cut by 4 bases, the J end by 6 bases, with 13 bases between. The CDR3 runs 15 residues. In nucleotides, the CDR3 is TGTGCCAGCAGTGTGGAGTCGGAATTGGCCAACGTCCTGACTTTC. The encoded protein is CASSVESELANVLTF.

The chain is built from TRBV4-3 and TRBJ1-1; D is unclear. The germline V gene has CDR1 LGHNA and CDR2 YSLEER. The germline V and J ends were trimmed by 1 base and 8 bases, with 5 bases remaining between them. This CDR3 has 11 residues. CDR3 sequence (DNA): TGCGCCAGCAGCCAAGGAGGGGAAGCTTTCTTT. Protein sequence: CASSQGGEAFF.

This chain links TRBV7-2 with TRBJ1-5, with D maybe TRBD1 (5 bases). CDR3 length: 13 amino acids. Looked up from germline, CDR1 is SGHTA and CDR2 is FQGNSA. Trimming removed 4 bases at V and 4 bases at J, with 8 bases between. The CDR3 bases are TGTGCCAGCAGCTACCAGGGAAATCAGCCCCAGCATTTT. The encoded protein is CASSYQGNQPQHF.

The CDR3 nucleotides read TGTGCCAGTACCGACAGGGGAGCGACTGAAGCTTTCTTT. The encoded protein is CASTDRGATEAFF. This chain links TRBV19 with TRBJ1-1, with 8 positions matching TRBD1. The CDR3 contains 13 residues. V dropped 7 bases and J dropped 5; count of bases not matched to a gene: 6. Per the germline V gene, CDR1 is LNHDA and CDR2 is SQIVND (reference sequence).